These 2 T cell receptor beta chains share one sample of origin, sequenced in a study of regulatory T cells in long-lasting Graves disease. Relying on iRepertoire HTBI primers and Arm-PCR of CDR3 regions, the team built TCR beta libraries. TCRdb called the multiplex PCR reads again in MiXCR, with one record for every CDR3 protein. Of 440,000 or so distinct CDR3 sequences detected, about 17% appear once; the ten largest clones hold roughly 10%. The time point is: newly diagnosed GD, antithyroid drugs for less than 3 months. Scientists built the TCR library using RNA that was extracted from PBMCs. Separately, the same data were catalogued under a study of T cells in Graves' hyperthyroidism and ophthalmopathy.

The sample consisted of peripheral blood mononuclear cells (PBMCs), taken at new diagnosis, from a patient treated with antithyroid drugs. Receptor source: a woman in her twenties or thirties with Graves disease.

The chain is built from TRBV28 and TRBJ1-2; D is possibly TRBD1 (5 bases). Germline-derived CDR1 and CDR2 are MDHEN and SYDVKM. The V end lost 5 bases, the J end lost 4 bases, and 14 bases lay between the germline ends. This CDR3 is built from 14 residues. The CDR3 sequence is CASSTNQGFYGYTF. CDR3 nucleotide sequence: TGTGCCAGCAGTACTAATCAGGGATTCTATGGCTACACCTTC.

This clonotype has ten or more counts. The chain couples TRBV20-1 to TRBJ2-1, with D perhaps given as TRBD1 or TRBD2 (5 bases each). CDR1 and CDR2 from the germline V gene are DFQATT and SNEGSKA (reference sequence). The ends were cut back, 3 bases at V and 8 bases at J, with 8 bases in the middle. This CDR3 region has 11 residues. CDR3 in amino acids: CSARGPYEQFF. CDR3 DNA: TGCAGTGCTAGGGGACCCTATGAGCAGTTCTTC.